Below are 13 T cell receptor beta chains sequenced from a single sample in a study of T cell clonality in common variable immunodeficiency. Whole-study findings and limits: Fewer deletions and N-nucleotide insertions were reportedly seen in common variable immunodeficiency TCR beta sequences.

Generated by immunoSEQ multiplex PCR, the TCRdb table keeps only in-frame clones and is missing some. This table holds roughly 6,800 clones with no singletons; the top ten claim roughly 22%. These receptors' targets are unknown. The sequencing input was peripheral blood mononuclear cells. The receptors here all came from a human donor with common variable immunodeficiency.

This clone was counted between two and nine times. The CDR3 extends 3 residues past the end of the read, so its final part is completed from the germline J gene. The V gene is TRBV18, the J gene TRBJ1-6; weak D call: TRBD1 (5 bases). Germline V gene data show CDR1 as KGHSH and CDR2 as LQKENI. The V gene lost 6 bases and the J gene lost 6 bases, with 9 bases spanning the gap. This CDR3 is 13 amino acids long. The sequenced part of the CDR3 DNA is TGTGCCAGCTCCCAGGGCGGTAATTCACCC. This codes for CASSQGGNSP. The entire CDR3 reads CASSQGGNSPLHF.

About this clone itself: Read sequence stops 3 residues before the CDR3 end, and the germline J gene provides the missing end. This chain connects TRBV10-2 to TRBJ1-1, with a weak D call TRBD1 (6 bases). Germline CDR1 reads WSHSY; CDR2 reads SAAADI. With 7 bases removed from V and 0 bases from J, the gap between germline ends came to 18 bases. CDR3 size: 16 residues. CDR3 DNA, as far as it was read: TGCGCCAGCACCAGTTGGAGCGCAGGGGTGAACACTGAA. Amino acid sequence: CASTSWSAGVNTE. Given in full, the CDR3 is CASTSWSAGVNTEAFF.

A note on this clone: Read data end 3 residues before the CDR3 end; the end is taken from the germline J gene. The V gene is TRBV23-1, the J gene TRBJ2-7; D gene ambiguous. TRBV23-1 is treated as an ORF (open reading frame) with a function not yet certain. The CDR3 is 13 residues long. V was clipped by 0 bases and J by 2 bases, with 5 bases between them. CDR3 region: CASSQSSPYEQYF. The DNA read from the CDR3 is TGCGCCAGCAGTCAATCCTCCCCCTACGAG.

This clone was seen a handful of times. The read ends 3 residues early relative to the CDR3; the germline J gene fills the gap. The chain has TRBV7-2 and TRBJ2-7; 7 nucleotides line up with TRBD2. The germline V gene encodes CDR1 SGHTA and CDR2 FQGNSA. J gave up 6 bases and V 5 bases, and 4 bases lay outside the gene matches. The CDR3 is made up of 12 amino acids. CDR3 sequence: CASSRLAGEQYF. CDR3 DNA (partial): TGTGCCAGCAGCCGACTAGCAGGCGAG.

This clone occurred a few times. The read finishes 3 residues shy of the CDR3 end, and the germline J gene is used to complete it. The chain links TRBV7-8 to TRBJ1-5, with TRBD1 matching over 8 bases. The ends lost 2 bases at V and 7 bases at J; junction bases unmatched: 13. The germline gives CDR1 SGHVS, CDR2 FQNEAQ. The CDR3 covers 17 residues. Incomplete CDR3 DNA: TGTGCCAGCAGCTTAACTACGGGACAGGTCGTTAACCAGCCC. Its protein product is CASSLTTGQVVNQP. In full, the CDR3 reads CASSLTTGQVVNQPQHF.

The CDR3 protein is CASSLDGTGDAYEQYF. The sequenced part of the CDR3 DNA is TGCGCCAGCAGCTTGGACGGGACAGGGGATGCCTACGAG. This chain joins TRBV5-1 and TRBJ2-7, with 10 bases aligning to TRBD1. The read ends 3 residues before the CDR3 terminus; that terminus is restored from the germline J gene. The CDR3 sequence is 16 residues long. Losses at the gene ends were 0 bases for V and 2 bases for J; bases not matched to a gene: 5. Germline CDR1 reads SGHRS; CDR2 reads YFSETQ.

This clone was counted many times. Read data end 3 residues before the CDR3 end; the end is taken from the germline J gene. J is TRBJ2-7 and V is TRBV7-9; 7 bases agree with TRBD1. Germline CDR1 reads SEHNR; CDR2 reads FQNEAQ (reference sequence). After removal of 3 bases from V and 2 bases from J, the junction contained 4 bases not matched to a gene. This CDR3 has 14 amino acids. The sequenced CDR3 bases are TGTGCCAGCAGCTTTTTGGGACAGACCTACGAG. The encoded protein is CASSFLGQTYE. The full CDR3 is CASSFLGQTYEQYF.

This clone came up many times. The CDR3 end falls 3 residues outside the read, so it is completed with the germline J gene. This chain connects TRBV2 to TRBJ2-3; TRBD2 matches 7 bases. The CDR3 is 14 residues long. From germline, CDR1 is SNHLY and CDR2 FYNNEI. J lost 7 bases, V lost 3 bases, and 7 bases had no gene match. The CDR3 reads CASSDSAGAHTQYF. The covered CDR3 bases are TGTGCCAGCAGTGACAGTGCGGGAGCACATACG.

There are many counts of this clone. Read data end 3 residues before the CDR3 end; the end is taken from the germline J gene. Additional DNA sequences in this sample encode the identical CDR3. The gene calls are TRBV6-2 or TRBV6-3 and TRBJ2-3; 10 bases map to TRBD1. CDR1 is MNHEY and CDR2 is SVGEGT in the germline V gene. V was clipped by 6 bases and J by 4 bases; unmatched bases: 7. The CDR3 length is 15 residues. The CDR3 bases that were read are TGTGCCAGCAGCCCTGGACAGGGGGAAGCAGATACG. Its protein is CASSPGQGEADT. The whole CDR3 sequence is CASSPGQGEADTQYF.

The CDR3 here is CASSDRTGAYEQYF. Incomplete CDR3 DNA: TGTGCCAGCAGTGACCGGACAGGGGCCTACGAG. The chain couples TRBV6-1 to TRBJ2-7, with 9 positions matching TRBD1. The read terminates 3 residues before the CDR3 end, so the remaining end is supplied by the germline J gene. CDR3 length: 14 residues. The germline gives CDR1 MNHNS, CDR2 SASEGT. After removal of 3 bases from V and 2 bases from J, the junction contained 2 bases not matched to a gene.

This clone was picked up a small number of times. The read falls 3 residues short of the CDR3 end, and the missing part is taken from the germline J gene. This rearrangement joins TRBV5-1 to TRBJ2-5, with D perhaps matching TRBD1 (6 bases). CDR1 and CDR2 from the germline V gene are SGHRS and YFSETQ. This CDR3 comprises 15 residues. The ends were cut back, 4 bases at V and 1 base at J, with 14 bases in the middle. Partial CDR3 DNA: TGCGCCAGCAGCCTCCAGGACAGATCCCAAGAGACC. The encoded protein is CASSLQDRSQET. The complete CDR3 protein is CASSLQDRSQETQYF.

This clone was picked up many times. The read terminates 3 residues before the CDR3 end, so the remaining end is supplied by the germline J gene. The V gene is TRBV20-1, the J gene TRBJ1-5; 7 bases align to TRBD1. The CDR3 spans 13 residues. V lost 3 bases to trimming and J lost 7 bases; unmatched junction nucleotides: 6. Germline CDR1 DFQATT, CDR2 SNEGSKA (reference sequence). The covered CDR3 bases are TGCAGTGCTAGTGCAGGGGGAGGGCAGCCC. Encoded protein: CSASAGGGQP. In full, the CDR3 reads CSASAGGGQPQHF.

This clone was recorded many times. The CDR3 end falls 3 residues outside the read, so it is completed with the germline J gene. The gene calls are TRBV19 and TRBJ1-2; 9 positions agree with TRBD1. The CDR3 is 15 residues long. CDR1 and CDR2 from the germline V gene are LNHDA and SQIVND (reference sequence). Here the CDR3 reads CASSIEGQGTWGYTF. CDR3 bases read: TGTGCCAGTAGTATAGAAGGACAGGGGACCTGGGGC.